This TCR beta chain was obtained from a study of blood T cell repertoires in COVID-19. Background on the study: The cDNA or gDNA used as material had been derived from T cells, B-cell-depleted T cells, or PBMCs.

CDR1 is SQVTM and CDR2 is ANQGSEA in the germline V gene. The CDR3 sequence is 13 residues long. Trimming removed 8 bases from V and 4 bases from J, with 17 bases in between. A PCR-confirmed or clinician-diagnosed COVID-19 case had contacted exposed participants within 2 weeks of entry. Clones were read by immunoSEQ multiplex PCR, and TCRdb kept only the in-frame ones, dropping some. The sample lists fewer than 300,000 clones; roughly four fifths were seen once. The sample taken for sequencing was PBMCs or T cells enriched from blood (not recorded which). V gene TRBV29-1 combines with J gene TRBJ1-1; D call uncertain. The source of this sequence is a middle-aged man who had been exposed to COVID-19. For the CDR3, the DNA is TGCAGCTCATGTTGGCGGTTGGGCACTGAAGCTTTCTTT. Protein: CSSCWRLGTEAFF.